This T cell receptor (beta chain) came from a study of blood T cell repertoires in COVID-19. This CDR3 is built from 13 residues. Trimming stripped 8 bases from V and 3 bases from J, with 13 bases between. In the original processing: Researchers report that nucleated cell counts were estimated from reference gene primer amplification. Using immunoSEQ multiplex PCR, the repertoire was profiled, and TCRdb retains in-frame clones only, with some absent. D and trimming were read from the DNA, whereas the V and J calls and clone size are those reported in that table. The table includes 250,000 or so clones, 75% to 95% detected once. Assignments of participants to cohorts depended upon their own reported clinical history.

V is TRBV12-3 or TRBV12-4 and J is TRBJ2-5; perhaps TRBD2 as D (5 bases). The sequencing sample was made of PBMCs or T cells enriched from blood (not recorded which). The clonotype comes from a man in his forties or fifties who had been exposed to COVID-19. The chain's CDR3 is CASFGGGEETQYF. CDR3 nucleotides: TGTGCCAGCTTCGGTGGAGGAGAAGAGACCCAGTACTTC.